These T cell receptor beta chains were read from a single sample in a study of CDR3 diversity in severe acne. In TCRdb, the PCR reads were re-called with MiXCR into one record per CDR3 protein. The sample records about 93,000 distinct CDR3 sequences, 45% to 50% being singletons. The specimen was blood. These receptors originate from a male donor in good health, serving as a control. Each CDR3 is given with its conserved first and last residue. Each record gives: CDR3 protein, CDR3 DNA, J gene, clone size, V gene, D gene. The D gene is left open where the match is weak. Some rows have no size entry. The others give once, few or many, or a class for an expanded clone.

CDR3aa: CASSFKGGRSYNEQFF; CDR3nt: TGCGCCAGCAGCTTCAAAGGGGGGAGGTCCTACAATGAGCAGTTCTTC; j_gene: TRBJ2-1; abundance: many; v_gene: TRBV5-1; d_gene: .
CDR3aa: CASSGGGGEQYF; CDR3nt: TGTGCCAGCAGTGGAGGGGGCGGCGAGCAGTACTTC; j_gene: TRBJ2-7; abundance: .; v_gene: TRBV2; d_gene: TRBD1
CDR3aa: CSVVVQMNTGELCF; CDR3nt: TGCAGCGTTGTGGTGCAGATGAACACCGGGGAGCTGTGTTTT; j_gene: TRBJ2-2; abundance: .; v_gene: TRBV29-1; d_gene: .
CDR3aa: CATSRGGNEQYF; CDR3nt: TGTGCCACCAGCAGAGGGGGAAACGAGCAGTACTTC; j_gene: TRBJ2-7; abundance: few; v_gene: TRBV15; d_gene: .
CDR3aa: CAISQATREAFF; CDR3nt: TGTGCCATCAGTCAGGCGACAAGGGAAGCTTTCTTT; j_gene: TRBJ1-1; abundance: .; v_gene: TRBV10-3; d_gene: .
CDR3aa: CASSYVGSQETQYF; CDR3nt: TGTGCCAGCAGTTACGTTGGGTCGCAAGAGACCCAGTACTTC; j_gene: TRBJ2-5; abundance: .; v_gene: TRBV6-5; d_gene: .
CDR3aa: CASSLLAVQANYGYTF; CDR3nt: TGTGCCAGCAGTTTACTTGCAGTCCAAGCTAACTATGGCTACACCTTC; j_gene: TRBJ1-2; abundance: .; v_gene: TRBV25-1; d_gene: .
CDR3aa: CASSRPPGEETQYF; CDR3nt: TGTGCCAGCAGCCGTCCCCCCGGGGAAGAGACCCAGTACTTC; j_gene: TRBJ2-5; abundance: .; v_gene: TRBV7-6; d_gene: .
CDR3aa: CASSLGSGKGDYEQYF; CDR3nt: TGCGCCAGCAGCTTGGGGAGCGGGAAAGGAGACTACGAGCAGTACTTC; j_gene: TRBJ2-7; abundance: .; v_gene: TRBV5-1; d_gene: TRBD2
CDR3aa: CASKRQGAYNYGYTF; CDR3nt: TGTGCCAGTAAGAGACAGGGGGCTTATAACTATGGCTACACCTTC; j_gene: TRBJ1-2; abundance: .; v_gene: TRBV19; d_gene: TRBD1
CDR3aa: CASSPTMFSGYTF; CDR3nt: TGTGCCAGCAGCCCGACGATGTTCTCTGGCTACACCTTC; j_gene: TRBJ1-2; abundance: .; v_gene: TRBV7-9; d_gene: .
CDR3aa: CASSPLSAGERRGELFF; CDR3nt: TGTGCCAGCAGTCCCTTATCAGCGGGAGAGAGACGTGGGGAGCTGTTTTTT; j_gene: TRBJ2-2; abundance: .; v_gene: TRBV2; d_gene: TRBD2
CDR3aa: CASSFQGARGEQYF; CDR3nt: TGCGCCAGCAGCTTCCAGGGGGCCCGGGGCGAGCAGTACTTC; j_gene: TRBJ2-7; abundance: .; v_gene: TRBV5-1; d_gene: TRBD1
CDR3aa: CSGGQGRYGYTF; CDR3nt: TGCAGCGGCGGACAGGGGCGATATGGCTACACCTTC; j_gene: TRBJ1-2; abundance: once; v_gene: TRBV20-1; d_gene: TRBD1
CDR3aa: CASSLGDRAKGPRTGAGELFF; CDR3nt: TGCGCCAGCAGCCTAGGAGACAGGGCAAAGGGCCCCCGAACCGGGGCCGGGGAGCTGTTTTTT; j_gene: TRBJ2-2; abundance: many; v_gene: TRBV5-1; d_gene: TRBD1
CDR3aa: CASSIVLAATYEQYF; CDR3nt: TGTGCCAGTAGTATCGTACTAGCGGCCACCTACGAGCAGTACTTC; j_gene: TRBJ2-7; abundance: .; v_gene: TRBV19; d_gene: TRBD2
CDR3aa: CASSKGNLRNYGYTF; CDR3nt: TGTGCCAGCAGTAAGGGAAACTTACGCAACTATGGCTACACCTTC; j_gene: TRBJ1-2; abundance: many; v_gene: TRBV6-6; d_gene: .
CDR3aa: CASSLLQGGTGELSF; CDR3nt: TGTGCCAGCAGCTTACTGCAGGGAGGCACCGGGGAGTTGTCTTTT; j_gene: TRBJ2-2; abundance: .; v_gene: TRBV7-2; d_gene: .
CDR3aa: CASSLTITGELFF; CDR3nt: TGCGCCAGCAGCTTGACGATAACCGGGGAGCTGTTTTTT; j_gene: TRBJ2-2; abundance: many; v_gene: TRBV5-1; d_gene: .
CDR3aa: CASRRGRDGEAEAFF; CDR3nt: TGTGCCAGCAGACGCGGACGAGACGGAGAGGCTGAAGCTTTCTTT; j_gene: TRBJ1-1; abundance: .; v_gene: TRBV7-2; d_gene: .
CDR3aa: CASSLGHLTNEQFF; CDR3nt: TGTGCCAGCAGCTTAGGGCATCTTACCAATGAGCAGTTCTTC; j_gene: TRBJ2-1; abundance: many; v_gene: TRBV7-6; d_gene: .
CDR3aa: CASSLAAGGYQETQYF; CDR3nt: TGTGCCAGCAGCTTAGCGGCGGGGGGGTACCAAGAGACCCAGTACTTC; j_gene: TRBJ2-5; abundance: .; v_gene: TRBV7-9; d_gene: TRBD2
CDR3aa: CASGLEGNTEAFF; CDR3nt: TGTGCCAGCGGCTTAGAAGGGAACACTGAAGCTTTCTTT; j_gene: TRBJ1-1; abundance: .; v_gene: TRBV11-2; d_gene: .
CDR3aa: CASSQPGQYGNTIYF; CDR3nt: TGTGCCAGCAGCCAACCTGGACAGTATGGAAACACCATATATTTT; j_gene: TRBJ1-3; abundance: .; v_gene: TRBV10-2; d_gene: .
CDR3aa: CASSLLAGDNEQFF; CDR3nt: TGTGCCAGCAGCTTACTAGCGGGAGACAATGAGCAGTTCTTC; j_gene: TRBJ2-1; abundance: .; v_gene: TRBV7-9; d_gene: TRBD2
CDR3aa: CASTPEGDQPQHF; CDR3nt: TGTGCCAGCACCCCGGAGGGGGATCAGCCCCAGCATTTT; j_gene: TRBJ1-5; abundance: .; v_gene: TRBV7-9; d_gene: .
CDR3aa: CSVEGGGLGYGYTF; CDR3nt: TGCAGCGTTGAAGGAGGGGGCTTGGGGTATGGCTACACCTTC; j_gene: TRBJ1-2; abundance: .; v_gene: TRBV29-1; d_gene: TRBD1
CDR3aa: CASSLDAGSYEQYF; CDR3nt: TGCGCCAGCAGCTTGGACGCGGGTTCCTACGAGCAGTACTTC; j_gene: TRBJ2-7; abundance: many; v_gene: TRBV5-1; d_gene: .
CDR3aa: CSAAPHGRTSYGYTF; CDR3nt: TGCAGTGCTGCCCCGCACGGGCGGACCAGCTATGGCTACACCTTC; j_gene: TRBJ1-2; abundance: .; v_gene: TRBV20-1; d_gene: .
CDR3aa: CASRPGQGGYEQYF; CDR3nt: TGTGCCAGCAGACCGGGACAGGGTGGATACGAGCAGTACTTC; j_gene: TRBJ2-7; abundance: .; v_gene: TRBV6-1; d_gene: TRBD1
CDR3aa: CASSLGGLAGNTF; CDR3nt: TGTGCCAGCAGCTTAGGGGGACTAGCGGGGAACACCTTC; j_gene: TRBJ1-2; abundance: .; v_gene: TRBV7-3; d_gene: .
CDR3aa: CASSIQGANTGELFF; CDR3nt: TGTGCCAGCAGTATCCAGGGGGCGAACACCGGGGAGCTGTTTTTT; j_gene: TRBJ2-2; abundance: few; v_gene: TRBV2; d_gene: TRBD1
CDR3aa: CANRRYSGNTIYF; CDR3nt: TGTGCTAATAGGAGGTACTCTGGAAACACCATATATTTT; j_gene: TRBJ1-3; abundance: .; v_gene: TRBV25-1; d_gene: .
CDR3aa: CASSLVPGTYGYTF; CDR3nt: TGTGCCAGCAGCTTAGTTCCAGGGACCTATGGCTACACCTTC; j_gene: TRBJ1-2; abundance: many; v_gene: TRBV7-6; d_gene: .
CDR3aa: CASSLTGSSYNEQYF; CDR3nt: TGTGCCAGCAGTTTGACGGGGAGCTCCTACAATGAGCAGTACTTC; j_gene: TRBJ2-5; abundance: .; v_gene: TRBV27; d_gene: .
CDR3aa: CSAAPGAETQYF; CDR3nt: TGCAGTGCGGCACCAGGGGCTGAGACCCAGTACTTC; j_gene: TRBJ2-5; abundance: few; v_gene: TRBV20-1; d_gene: .
CDR3aa: CASSLSQGSGELFF; CDR3nt: TGTGCTAGCAGCTTATCGCAGGGCTCCGGGGAGCTGTTTTTT; j_gene: TRBJ2-2; abundance: .; v_gene: TRBV7-7; d_gene: .
CDR3aa: CASSFPSGSADTQYF; CDR3nt: TGTGCCAGCAGCTTTCCTAGCGGGAGTGCAGATACGCAGTATTTT; j_gene: TRBJ2-3; abundance: .; v_gene: TRBV7-2; d_gene: TRBD2
CDR3aa: CASSLDPFEAGQAYEQYF; CDR3nt: TGTGCCAGCAGCTTAGATCCCTTCGAAGCCGGACAGGCCTACGAGCAGTACTTC; j_gene: TRBJ2-7; abundance: .; v_gene: TRBV7-8; d_gene: TRBD1
CDR3aa: CASSFKREHNEQYF; CDR3nt: TGTGCCAGCAGCTTTAAGAGGGAGCACAATGAGCAGTACTTC; j_gene: TRBJ2-7; abundance: .; v_gene: TRBV7-9; d_gene: .
CDR3aa: CASSFGVSYGYTF; CDR3nt: TGCGCCAGCAGCTTCGGAGTAAGCTATGGCTACACCTTC; j_gene: TRBJ1-2; abundance: few; v_gene: TRBV5-1; d_gene: .
CDR3aa: CACSAGVGSQETQYF; CDR3nt: TGTGCCTGCAGCGCCGGTGTGGGCAGTCAAGAGACCCAGTACTTC; j_gene: TRBJ2-5; abundance: .; v_gene: TRBV9; d_gene: .
CDR3aa: CAISPGGRNTEAFF; CDR3nt: TGTGCCATCAGTCCAGGGGGGCGAAACACTGAAGCTTTCTTT; j_gene: TRBJ1-1; abundance: .; v_gene: TRBV10-3; d_gene: TRBD1
CDR3aa: CASSLKVAGHGDTQYF; CDR3nt: TGTGCCAGCAGCTTGAAGGTGGCGGGCCATGGAGATACGCAGTATTTT; j_gene: TRBJ2-3; abundance: .; v_gene: TRBV11-2; d_gene: .
CDR3aa: CASSAYTGIAPPCSYEQYF; CDR3nt: TGTGCCAGCAGCGCCTATACCGGGATTGCACCTCCGTGCTCCTACGAGCAGTACTTC; j_gene: TRBJ2-7; abundance: .; v_gene: TRBV14; d_gene: .
CDR3aa: CSAHNTDGSYGYTF; CDR3nt: TGCAGTGCCCATAATACGGACGGGAGCTATGGCTACACCTTC; j_gene: TRBJ1-2; abundance: .; v_gene: TRBV20-1; d_gene: .